The 5 T cell receptor beta chains below all came from one sample that was sequenced in a study of shared clonotypes between healthy human individuals (TCRdb year 2020). Preparation of the library involved the immunoSEQ multiplex PCR assay. TCRdb re-hosts the immuneACCESS table, in-frame sequences only. Its copies lack some clones; in the studies checked, an unresolved V gene accounts for under half of them, and the cause for the rest is not known. The sample table records under 2.5 million clones; around 93% of these occur just once. The leading ten clones occupy 0.3% to 0.4% of the sample. Sequences were obtained from naive CD4+ T cells from PBMCs. The intended sense of this specimen's cell subset or site label: CD45RA+ positively selected. All receptors derive from a man aged 18 to 29 in good health. Some clones in this sample may be carry-over from other donors' samples.

This chain links TRBV28 with TRBJ1-5, with unresolved D. Trimming removed 5 bases from V and 3 bases from J, with 8 bases in between. In germline, CDR1 is MDHEN, CDR2 SYDVKM. The CDR3 length is 13 residues. CDR3 amino acids: CASSTQINQPQHF. CDR3 DNA sequence: TGTGCCAGCAGTACCCAGATCAATCAGCCCCAGCATTTT.

The chain links TRBV7-9 to TRBJ2-7, with 14 bases matching TRBD2. This CDR3 contains 16 residues. V dropped 3 bases and J dropped 7; count of bases not matched to a gene: 8. Germline-derived CDR1 and CDR2 are SEHNR and FQNEAQ (reference sequence). CDR3 loop: CASSFPPGLAGAEQYF. The CDR3 DNA reads as TGTGCCAGCAGCTTCCCACCGGGACTAGCGGGAGCAGAGCAGTACTTC.

The chain combines TRBV7-2 with TRBJ2-7; weak D call: TRBD1 (6 bases). Germline V CDR1 and CDR2: SGHTA, FQGNSA. The CDR3 spans 13 residues. V gave up 5 bases and J gave up 2 bases, with 10 bases separating them. The CDR3: CASSIWTAYEQYF. Here the CDR3 DNA reads TGTGCCAGCAGCATTTGGACAGCCTACGAGCAGTACTTC.

The gene calls are TRBV5-1 and TRBJ1-3, with D unclear. CDR1 is SGHRS, CDR2 YFSETQ, per germline. V was trimmed by 3 bases and J by 4 bases, leaving 8 bases between them. The length of the CDR3 is 13 residues. The DNA of the CDR3 is TGCGCCAGCAGCTCGCAGGAGGGAAACACCATATATTTT. Its protein product is CASSSQEGNTIYF.

This sequence joins TRBV14 and TRBJ1-1; D not certain. The ends were cut back, 1 base at V and 6 bases at J, with 12 bases in the middle. Germline lookup yields CDR1 SGHDN and CDR2 FVKESK. The CDR3 sequence is 14 residues long. The CDR3, as DNA: TGTGCCAGCAGCCAAGGTTTAAGGGAGGCTGAAGCTTTCTTT. This gives the protein CASSQGLREAEAFF.